The clone carrying this TCR beta chain was counted at least ten times. Germline V gene sequence: CDR1 SGHTA, CDR2 FQGTGA. Trimming took off 4 bases at V and 8 bases at J, with 15 bases between the two ends. This CDR3 has 14 amino acids. This specimen comes from a study of human T cells and chemical hapten exposure. TCRdb analysed the RACE reads with MiXCR anew, one entry per CDR3 protein. Of 100,000 or so distinct CDR3 sequences listed, 8% to 11% are singletons. Indicated time point: patch test 1, 2 weeks after DPC sensitization. As for treatment: therapeutic diphenylcyclopropenone sensitization with weekly scalp DPC.

Source: whole blood, taken in connection with sensitization to the hapten diphenylcyclopropenone (DPC). The chain has TRBV7-3 and TRBJ2-4; no definite D call. This TCR was sampled from a man between 40 and 49 years old with alopecia areata. Some clones in this sample may be carry-over from other donors' samples. CDR3 region: CASSSSPHADIQYF. The CDR3 DNA sequence: TGTGCCAGCAGCTCTAGTCCCCATGCGGACATTCAGTACTTC.